This record covers a single T cell receptor (beta chain). Its antigen is not known. This sample was included in a study of cytomegalovirus exposure and HLA in healthy donors. Study in general: The roughly 120 validation repertoires matched the 500 to 750 first-cohort repertoires in platform, a later analysis reported. Whole-study results and caveats: Among TCR beta chains, those listed as cytomegalovirus-associated numbered around 180.

The CDR3 loop spans 14 amino acids. Germline lookup yields CDR1 LNHDA and CDR2 SQIVND (reference sequence). The V end was cut by 7 bases, the J end by 0 bases, with 13 bases between. Repertoires were generated with immunoSEQ multiplex PCR, while TCRdb's copy carries only in-frame clones and drops some. The profile shows 50,000 to 65,000 clones, about 95% of them singletons. This rearrangement joins TRBV19 to TRBJ2-7; D possibly corresponds to TRBD1 (6 bases). Sequencing input: PBMCs. This receptor was taken from a woman aged 18 to 35 in good health and CMV-seronegative. CDR3 loop: CASTGVGASYEQYF. The CDR3 DNA sequence: TGTGCCAGTACCGGCGTGGGGGCCTCCTACGAGCAGTACTTC.